This TCR beta chain is drawn from a study of cytomegalovirus exposure and HLA in healthy donors. A multiplex PCR was run with 60 Vbeta primers and 13 Jbeta primers. Repertoires were generated with immunoSEQ multiplex PCR, while TCRdb's copy carries only in-frame clones and drops some. The repertoire holds approximately 89,000 clones, with roughly 79% as singletons. Sequenced material: PBMCs. The receptor was derived from a male donor in good health and CMV-seronegative.

The CDR3 sequence is CASSFYPLAEGDTGELFF. Written as DNA, the CDR3 is TGCGCCAGCAGCTTCTACCCTCTAGCGGAAGGGGACACCGGGGAGCTGTTTTTT. The chain recombines TRBV4-3 with TRBJ2-2, with 7 bases that match TRBD2. V trimming: 5 bases; J trimming: 3 bases; junction bases outside the gene matches: 15. The length of the CDR3 is 18 residues. The V gene's germline CDR1 is LGHNA and CDR2 YSLEER.